Presented here are 30 T cell receptor beta chains from one specimen sequenced in a study of T-cell reconstitution after alpha-beta-depleted transplantation in children (dated by TCRdb to the mid-2010s). The library was made by PCR. The sample was run on an Illumina HiSeq 2500. Molecular barcoding was employed in the preparation of TCR libraries, with unique molecular identifiers being used to normalize TCRbeta repertoire quantification. The raw public reads went through TCRdb reprocessing: fastp at Q25, MiXCR clone calling, in-frame beta chains kept. Every entry covers one CDR3 protein and lists the most common genes and DNA from its rows. Here the sample has approximately 590,000 distinct CDR3 sequences; over 9.5% occur a single time. The top ten constitute roughly 4% of the sample. The specimen comprised PBMCs from the stem cell graft donor, sampled from the stem cell graft. These receptors all stem from a human donor who donated a stem cell graft to a child with acute myeloid leukemia.

The CDR3 is CASSHQFEQFF. The CDR3 nucleotides read TGTGCCAGCAGCCACCAGTTTGAGCAGTTCTTC. The chain joins TRBV11-2 to TRBJ2-1, with D uncertain. V was cut by 5 bases and J by 9 bases, with 8 bases left in between. The CDR3 runs 11 residues. In germline, CDR1 is SGHAT, CDR2 FQNNGV.

This clonotype was counted many times. The V gene is TRBV28, the J gene TRBJ2-7; 9 positions match TRBD1. The germline V gene has CDR1 MDHEN and CDR2 SYDVKM. The length of the CDR3 is 15 residues. V dropped 6 bases and J dropped 3; count of bases not matched to a gene: 9. This chain's CDR3 is CASRTPGQGIYEQYF. Here the CDR3 DNA reads TGTGCCAGCAGGACCCCGGGACAGGGTATCTACGAGCAGTACTTC.

This clonotype was recorded many times. The genes are TRBV27 and TRBJ2-7; D is uncertain. The V end lost 3 bases, the J end lost 2 bases, and 11 bases lay between the germline ends. Per the germline V gene, CDR1 is MNHEY and CDR2 is SMNVEV (reference sequence). This CDR3 is built from 14 residues. CDR3 coding DNA: TGTGCCAGCAGTTTTTTGGGGAAGGCCTACGAGCAGTACTTC. It yields the protein CASSFLGKAYEQYF.

V is TRBV7-3 and J is TRBJ2-1; D not certain. This CDR3 spans 17 amino acids. Looked up from germline, CDR1 is SGHTA and CDR2 is FQGTGA. Trimming cost V 2 bases and J 0 bases, with 14 bases left between them. CDR3 region: CASSLSWSRSSYNEQFF. In DNA, the CDR3 is TGTGCCAGCAGCTTATCATGGTCCCGGAGCTCCTACAATGAGCAGTTCTTC.

This clonotype was counted between two and nine times. This chain uses TRBV7-9 with TRBJ1-1, with D maybe TRBD1 (6 bases). Germline values: CDR1 SEHNR, CDR2 FQNEAQ (reference sequence). This CDR3 has 16 residues. V dropped 1 base and J dropped 6 bases, with 18 bases sitting between them. CDR3 protein: CASSLGDGGQRSEAFF. CDR3 bases: TGTGCCAGCAGCTTAGGAGACGGGGGACAAAGGTCTGAAGCTTTCTTT.

This clonotype came up a few times. V usage is TRBV7-6 and J usage is TRBJ2-6; 9 bases map to TRBD2. From germline, CDR1 is SGHVS and CDR2 FNYEAQ. This CDR3 spans 17 amino acids. J was trimmed by 4 bases and V by 1 base; bases with no gene match: 5. As DNA, the CDR3 is TGTGCCAGCAGCTTAGTAGCGGGGGCGCCCGGGGCCAACGTCCTGACTTTC. Its protein is CASSLVAGAPGANVLTF.

The chain has TRBV28 and TRBJ2-2, with TRBD1 identical over 8 bases. The germline CDR1 and CDR2 sequences are MDHEN and SYDVKM. The V and J ends lost 4 bases and 4 bases, in that order; junction bases with no gene match: 5. The CDR3 is 15 amino acids. Written as DNA, the CDR3 is TGTGCCAGCAGTTGGGGACAGGAGGTCACCGGGGAGCTGTTTTTT. Its translation is CASSWGQEVTGELFF. Looking up the rest from reference TRBV28 and TRBJ2-2 gives the full variable domain: DVKVTQSSRYLVKRTGEKVFLECVQDMDHENMFWYRQDPGLGLRLIYFSYDVKMKEKGDIPEGYSVSREKKERFSLILESASTNQTSMYLCASSWGQEVTGELFFGEGSRLTVL.

The chain uses TRBV6-5 and TRBJ2-7; D gene uncertain. Germline V gives CDR1 MNHEY, CDR2 SVGAGI. V dropped 4 bases and J dropped 2 bases, with 18 bases sitting between them. CDR3 length equals 16 residues. The CDR3 DNA is TGTGCCAGCAGTTCGACAATACCGGAACGTACCTACGAGCAGTACTTC. Translated: CASSSTIPERTYEQYF.

This clonotype was detected many times. Compared with germline, one end of the junction differs, possibly owing to a read error. CDR3 in amino acids: CASSGADTQYF. The CDR3, as DNA: TGTGCCAGCAGCGGAGCAGATACGCAGTATTTT. The chain employs TRBV5-1 and TRBJ2-3, with D perhaps TRBD2 (5 bases). The CDR3 totals 11 residues. Germline lookup yields CDR1 SGHRS and CDR2 YFSETQ.

There are many counts of this clonotype. J is TRBJ2-2 and V is TRBV14; D remains ambiguous. Germline CDR1 SGHDN, CDR2 FVKESK. This CDR3 has 13 residues. Trimming removed 0 bases from V and 5 bases from J, with 4 bases in between. The CDR3 DNA reads as TGTGCCAGCAGCCAAGAGCAGACCGGGGAGCTGTTTTTT. This encodes CASSQEQTGELFF.

This clonotype was counted between two and nine times. The chain employs TRBV5-6 and TRBJ2-4, with 10 bases fitting TRBD1. This CDR3 has 16 residues. Germline values: CDR1 SGHDT, CDR2 YYEEEE. V was clipped by 4 bases and J by 0 bases; unmatched bases: 4. The CDR3 is CASSPGTGEAKNIQYF. The CDR3 coding sequence is TGTGCCAGCAGCCCAGGGACAGGGGAAGCCAAAAACATTCAGTACTTC.

This clonotype was detected many times. This chain connects TRBV28 to TRBJ2-7; 8 bases agree with TRBD2. The CDR3 contains 15 residues. Trimming at V came to 6 bases and at J to 1 base, leaving 8 bases not matched to a gene. Per germline, CDR1 MDHEN and CDR2 SYDVKM. CDR3 loop: CASSFSGTRSYEQYF. As DNA, the CDR3 is TGTGCCAGCAGCTTTAGCGGGACCCGGTCCTACGAGCAGTACTTC.

This clonotype was observed many times. The DNA of the CDR3 is TGCAGCGCGAATAGCCTCAACCAGGGGTACGAGCAGTACTTC. Translation gives CSANSLNQGYEQYF. V and J are TRBV29-1 and TRBJ2-7; tentative D call: TRBD1 (6 bases). CDR1 and CDR2 from the germline V gene are SQVTM and ANQGSEA. Trimming removed 7 bases at V and 4 bases at J, with 20 bases between. This CDR3 has 14 amino acids.

The chain joins TRBV28 to TRBJ1-1; D possibly corresponds to TRBD1 (5 bases). Germline CDR1 MDHEN, CDR2 SYDVKM. The CDR3 spans 15 residues. The V gene lost 7 bases and the J gene lost 1 base, with 16 bases spanning the gap. The DNA of the CDR3 is TGTGCCAGCAAACGTTACGGGGCCGGGAACACTGAAGCTTTCTTT. Amino acid sequence: CASKRYGAGNTEAFF.

This chain connects TRBV10-3 to TRBJ2-7; D gene ambiguous. Looked up from germline, CDR1 is ENHRY and CDR2 is SYGVKD. This CDR3 is 13 amino acids long. The ends were cut back, 4 bases at V and 0 bases at J, with 7 bases in the middle. The CDR3 nucleotides read TGTGCCATCAGTGGTATGAGCTCCTACGAGCAGTACTTC. Translation: CAISGMSSYEQYF.

This clonotype was detected many times. The gene calls are TRBV4-2 and TRBJ2-3, with TRBD2 matching over 8 bases. V was pared by 1 base and J by 0 bases, with 9 bases of the junction left unmatched. From germline, CDR1 is LGHNA and CDR2 YNFKEQ. There are 18 residues in the CDR3. CDR3 region: CASSQGRGLAGSTDTQYF. The CDR3 DNA is TGTGCCAGCAGCCAAGGACGGGGGCTAGCGGGCAGCACAGATACGCAGTATTTT.

The chain uses TRBV5-1 and TRBJ2-1; 10 bases are a match to TRBD2. This CDR3 has 14 amino acids. Trimming at V came to 4 bases and at J to 9 bases, leaving 7 bases not matched to a gene. The germline gives CDR1 SGHRS, CDR2 YFSETQ. The CDR3 loop is CASSLTSGRVEQFF. CDR3 in DNA: TGCGCCAGCAGCCTGACTAGCGGGCGGGTTGAGCAGTTCTTC.

This clonotype was counted many times. This chain connects TRBV29-1 to TRBJ2-3, with a weak D call TRBD2 (5 bases). The germline V gene encodes CDR1 SQVTM and CDR2 ANQGSEA. With 8 bases removed from V and 6 bases from J, the gap between germline ends came to 18 bases. CDR3 length: 13 residues. CDR3 sequence: CSSLREYGDTQYF. The CDR3 DNA is TGCAGCTCCCTAAGGGAGTACGGGGATACGCAGTATTTT.

This clonotype has ten or more counts. This sequence joins TRBV27 and TRBJ2-1; TRBD1 might be the D (5 bases). The CDR3 sequence is 16 residues long. Trimming cost V 4 bases and J 8 bases, with 21 bases left between them. Germline assignment: CDR1 MNHEY and CDR2 SMNVEV (reference sequence). CDR3 bases: TGTGCCAGCAGTTCCACTCCTAATTATCAGGGCGATGAGCAGTTCTTC. Translating it yields CASSSTPNYQGDEQFF.

This clonotype was seen many times. V and J are TRBV7-9 and TRBJ2-7; no clear D gene. Germline CDR1 and CDR2: SEHNR and FQNEAQ (reference sequence). CDR3 length: 14 amino acids. Trimming left V 6 bases short and J 8 bases short, with 20 bases between. CDR3 in DNA: TGTGCCAGCAGTCGGCGAACTACCGCGGAGAAGCAGTACTTC. Protein product: CASSRRTTAEKQYF.

This clonotype came up many times. CDR3 sequence: CASSLGLPSGGYRYEQYF. CDR3 sequence (DNA): TGTGCCAGCAGTTTGGGCCTACCTAGCGGGGGCTACCGATACGAGCAGTACTTC. The J gene is TRBJ2-7, the V gene TRBV28; 10 bases are shared with TRBD2. Germline V CDR1 and CDR2: MDHEN, SYDVKM. CDR3 length equals 18 residues. V gave up 3 bases and J gave up 4 bases; unmatched junction bases: 15.

This clonotype was recorded at least ten times. V gene TRBV29-1 combines with J gene TRBJ2-4; D is undetermined. Looked up from germline, CDR1 is SQVTM and CDR2 is ANQGSEA. Trimming stripped 4 bases from V and 0 bases from J, with 7 bases between. The CDR3 is 13 amino acids. CDR3 nucleotides: TGCAGCGTTGCGTATTCAGCCAAAAACATTCAGTACTTC. Amino acids: CSVAYSAKNIQYF.

The chain is built from TRBV7-2 and TRBJ2-1; 8 nucleotides agree with TRBD1. Trimming took 6 bases from V and 4 from J; bases not matched to a gene: 11. The germline CDR1 and CDR2 sequences are SGHTA and FQGNSA. This CDR3 comprises 16 residues. The CDR3 region has the DNA TGTGCCAGCAGGATAGGACAGGGCCAACATTACAATGAGCAGTTCTTC. Its protein is CASRIGQGQHYNEQFF.

This clonotype appeared many times. This chain joins TRBV6-5 and TRBJ2-2; no clear D. The CDR3 is made up of 14 amino acids. Germline V gene data show CDR1 as MNHEY and CDR2 as SVGAGI. Trimming cost V 0 bases and J 8 bases, with 10 bases left between them. In nucleotides, the CDR3 is TGTGCCAGCAGTTACTCGATTTCGGGTGGGGAGCTGTTTTTT. Protein: CASSYSISGGELFF.

In this sample, this clonotype turned up many times. V is TRBV7-2 and J is TRBJ2-2; 7 bases map to TRBD2. Germline CDR1 reads SGHTA; CDR2 reads FQGNSA. CDR3 length: 17 residues. J was trimmed by 2 bases and V by 2 bases; bases with no gene match: 8. The CDR3: CASSLLVTSRNTGELFF. The CDR3 DNA reads as TGTGCCAGCAGCTTACTAGTGACTAGCCGAAACACCGGGGAGCTGTTTTTT.

There are a few counts of this clonotype. V is TRBV28 and J is TRBJ2-7; either TRBD1 or TRBD2 may supply D (5 bases each). The length of the CDR3 is 17 residues. Germline V gene data show CDR1 as MDHEN and CDR2 as SYDVKM. The V gene lost 3 bases and the J gene lost 6 bases, with 24 bases spanning the gap. CDR3 sequence reads: CASSFRDGRRTGGEQYF. The CDR3 nucleotides are TGTGCCAGCAGTTTCCGAGATGGACGAAGAACAGGAGGCGAGCAGTACTTC. Using reference TRBV28 and TRBJ2-7 for the parts outside the CDR3, the full variable domain is DVKVTQSSRYLVKRTGEKVFLECVQDMDHENMFWYRQDPGLGLRLIYFSYDVKMKEKGDIPEGYSVSREKKERFSLILESASTNQTSMYLCASSFRDGRRTGGEQYFGPGTRLTVT.

This clonotype has a handful of counts. The rearrangement links TRBV6-1 to TRBJ2-7, with 9 bases identical to TRBD2. With 9 bases clipped from V and 2 bases from J, the junction kept 11 bases outside the gene matches. Germline loops: CDR1 MNHNS, CDR2 SASEGT. CDR3 length equals 15 residues. In DNA form, the CDR3 reads TGTGCCAGTCTTAGGCCGGGACTAGCTACCTACGAGCAGTACTTC. It yields the protein CASLRPGLATYEQYF.

The rearrangement joins TRBV6-2 or TRBV6-3 to TRBJ2-1; 8 bases are a match to TRBD1. The CDR3 has 18 residues. Germline V gene sequence: CDR1 MNHEY, CDR2 SVGEGT. J lost 1 base, V lost 6 bases, and 14 bases had no gene match. The CDR3 DNA sequence: TGTGCCAGCAGACGGAAACCGGACAGGGTAGGGTCCTACAATGAGCAGTTCTTC. It yields the protein CASRRKPDRVGSYNEQFF.

As concerns this clonotype: This CDR3 fails to terminate in the conserved phenylalanine or tryptophan, so it likely reflects a read error. The chain joins TRBV20-1 to TRBJ1-2; 8 bases line up with TRBD1. Germline lookup yields CDR1 DFQATT and CDR2 SNEGSKA (reference sequence). The CDR3 sequence is 13 residues long. The CDR3 sequence is CSATGEGGYGYTV. The CDR3, as DNA: TGCAGCGCGACAGGGGAAGGCGGCTATGGCTACACCGTC.

This clonotype was observed at least ten times. V is TRBV5-6 and J is TRBJ1-2, with D hard to call. CDR3 length: 14 residues. Trimming pared 0 bases from V and 4 bases from J, leaving 10 bases between. In germline, CDR1 is SGHDT, CDR2 YYEEEE. CDR3 region: CASSLGIGVYGYTF. CDR3 coding DNA: TGTGCCAGCAGCTTGGGAATTGGGGTCTATGGCTACACCTTC.